This section outlines one TCR beta chain sequence together with its context. The protocol was immunoSEQ multiplex PCR, while the TCRdb copy is restricted to in-frame clones and leaves out a portion. Of about 230,000 clones in the sample, roughly 88% were seen once. This sample is part of a study of blood T cell repertoires in COVID-19. Looking at the study overall: PBMCs, B-cell-depleted T cells, or T cells provided the cDNA or gDNA that made up the material.

The origin of this receptor is a man aged 40-55 years with acute or convalescent COVID-19. The sample taken for sequencing was peripheral blood.

The CDR3 nucleotides read TGCAGCGTTGAATGGGTGACTAAAAGGGGGGGAGAGACCCAGTACTTC. It is translated as CSVEWVTKRGGETQYF. The rearrangement links TRBV29-1 to TRBJ2-5; D is perhaps TRBD2 (7 bases). The CDR3 loop spans 16 amino acids. Germline V gives CDR1 SQVTM, CDR2 ANQGSEA. Trimming pared 2 bases from V and 4 bases from J, leaving 20 bases between.